These T cell receptor beta chains were read from a single sample in a study of cytomegalovirus exposure and HLA in healthy donors. Clones were read by immunoSEQ multiplex PCR, and TCRdb kept only the in-frame ones, dropping some. The profile shows around 150,000 clones, 60% to 85% of them singletons. The sequencing input was PBMCs. All receptors derive from a man aged 50 to 60 in good health and CMV-seropositive. CDR3s include the opening cysteine and the closing phenylalanine or tryptophan. A D gene is named only where the DNA matches it firmly. Some rows have no size entry. The others give once, few or many, or a class for an expanded clone.

d_call	v_call	j_call	clone_size	cdr3_aa	cdr3_nt
TRBD1	TRBV4-1	TRBJ1-2	-	CASSQDGTGGTYGYTF	TGCGCCAGCAGCCAAGATGGGACAGGGGGTACCTATGGCTACACCTTC
-	TRBV21-1	TRBJ2-3	-	CASSKGGLQGGTTDTQYF	TGTGCCAGCAGCAAAGGGGGATTACAGGGAGGGACCACAGATACGCAGTATTTT
-	TRBV30	TRBJ1-1	-	CAWTLRRVTEAFF	TGTGCCTGGACCCTCCGGCGGGTCACTGAAGCTTTCTTT
-	TRBV7-2	TRBJ2-3	-	CASSPWRLYTQYF	TGTGCCAGCAGCCCTTGGAGACTATATACGCAGTATTTT
-	TRBV4-3	TRBJ2-1	-	CASSQGQRKNNEQFF	TGCGCCAGCAGCCAGGGTCAGCGGAAGAACAATGAGCAGTTCTTC
-	TRBV14	TRBJ2-2	-	CASSQEPGGITRYGELFF	TGTGCCAGCAGCCAAGAGCCGGGGGGCATCACAAGATACGGGGAGCTGTTTTTT
TRBD1	TRBV11-2	TRBJ1-2	once	CASSFGTAGGYTF	TGTGCCAGCAGCTTCGGGACAGCCGGAGGCTACACCTTC
-	TRBV2	TRBJ2-3	-	CASTRGETDTQYF	TGTGCCAGCACCAGGGGCGAAACAGATACGCAGTATTTT
-	TRBV27	TRBJ1-6	-	CASSLSYTMPNSPLHF	TGTGCCAGCAGTTTATCCTATACCATGCCAAATTCACCCCTCCACTTT
TRBD1	TRBV5-5	TRBJ2-3	-	CASSTGTGTDTQYF	TGTGCCAGCAGCACCGGGACAGGCACAGATACGCAGTATTTT
TRBD2	TRBV19	TRBJ2-3	-	CACLLRRGGTSVGLGTDTQYF	TGTGCCTGTCTATTACGAAGGGGCGGGACTAGTGTTGGTTTAGGCACAGATACGCAGTATTTT
-	TRBV5-1	TRBJ1-1	-	CASSLDPDSTAFF	TGCGCCAGCAGCTTGGATCCGGACAGTACGGCTTTCTTT
TRBD2	TRBV6-6	TRBJ2-5	-	CASSYPTGGRETQYF	TGTGCCAGCAGTTACCCCACGGGGGGGCGGGAGACCCAGTACTTC
-	TRBV14	TRBJ2-1	-	CASSQGSQVNIRNEQFF	TGTGCCAGCAGCCAAGGTTCTCAGGTGAATATAAGAAATGAGCAGTTCTTC
TRBD2	TRBV11-2	TRBJ2-2	-	CASRRSGGANRELFF	TGTGCCAGCAGGCGTAGCGGGGGGGCGAATAGGGAGCTGTTTTTT
-	TRBV15	TRBJ1-1	-	CATSRGVVNTEAFF	TGTGCCACCAGCAGGGGAGTAGTGAACACTGAAGCTTTCTTT
TRBD2	TRBV29-1	TRBJ2-1	few	CSVVGGLAGGGNEQFF	TGCAGCGTTGTGGGAGGGCTAGCGGGGGGGGGTAATGAGCAGTTCTTC
-	TRBV28	TRBJ1-5	-	CASRGSTSNQPQHF	TGTGCCAGCAGGGGGAGTACTAGCAATCAGCCCCAGCATTTT
TRBD1	TRBV11-3	TRBJ1-1	-	CASSNRGRTGEAEAFF	TGTGCCAGCAGCAACAGGGGGAGGACAGGGGAGGCTGAAGCTTTCTTT
TRBD1	TRBV7-7	TRBJ2-5	-	CASSAGTGGETQYF	TGTGCCAGCAGCGCGGGGACAGGGGGAGAGACCCAGTACTTC
TRBD2	TRBV7-7	TRBJ2-6	-	CASSRLALSSGANVLTF	TGTGCCAGCAGCCGACTAGCCCTTAGCTCTGGGGCCAACGTCCTGACTTTC
-	TRBV18	TRBJ1-5	-	CASSPGGGNQPQHF	TGTGCCAGCTCACCGGGAGGGGGCAATCAGCCCCAGCATTTT
-	TRBV7-6	TRBJ2-5	-	CASSLDLKETQYF	TGTGCCAGCAGCTTAGACTTGAAAGAGACCCAGTACTTC
-	TRBV5-1	TRBJ2-7	-	CASSRDTSYEQYF	TGCGCCAGCAGCAGGGACACATCCTACGAGCAGTACTTC
-	TRBV7-9	TRBJ1-2	-	CASKGRDNNGYTF	TGTGCCAGCAAGGGCCGGGACAATAATGGCTACACCTTC
TRBD1	TRBV7-2	TRBJ2-3	-	CASKADRGIDTQYF	TGTGCCAGCAAGGCGGACAGGGGAATAGATACGCAGTATTTT
-	TRBV27	TRBJ2-1	-	CASGTRNNEQFF	TGTGCCAGCGGCACAAGAAACAATGAGCAGTTCTTC
-	TRBV7-2	TRBJ2-7	-	CASSLGADPYEQYF	TGTGCCAGCAGCCTGGGGGCAGACCCCTACGAGCAGTACTTC
TRBD1	TRBV6-1	TRBJ1-4	-	CASAGQDNEKLFF	TGTGCCAGCGCGGGACAGGATAATGAAAAACTGTTTTTT
-	TRBV4-1	TRBJ2-1	few	CASSQGPGNSYNEQFF	TGCGCCAGCAGCCAAGGCCCAGGAAACTCCTACAATGAGCAGTTCTTC
TRBD1	TRBV6-4	TRBJ1-6	-	CASSVGDRNSPLHF	TGTGCCAGCAGTGTAGGGGACAGAAATTCACCCCTCCACTTT
TRBD2	TRBV5-6	TRBJ2-5	-	CASSLVGGGQETQYF	TGTGCCAGCAGCTTGGTGGGGGGGGGTCAAGAGACCCAGTACTTC
-	TRBV2	TRBJ1-2	-	CASSEEGYYGYTF	TGTGCCAGCAGTGAAGAGGGGTACTATGGCTACACCTTC
-	TRBV7-2	TRBJ2-1	-	CASSLVVGSYNEQFF	TGTGCCAGCAGCTTAGTCGTCGGCTCCTACAATGAGCAGTTCTTC
TRBD1	TRBV9	TRBJ2-7	few	CASSATGVAYEQYF	TGTGCCAGCAGCGCCACAGGGGTCGCCTACGAGCAGTACTTC
TRBD1	TRBV30	TRBJ1-2	-	CAWTVGTGGGGYTF	TGTGCCTGGACTGTTGGAACAGGGGGCGGTGGCTACACCTTC
TRBD1	TRBV18	TRBJ1-4	few	CASSRNDHGTGNEKLFF	TGTGCCAGCTCACGCAACGACCACGGGACAGGGAATGAAAAACTGTTTTTT
-	TRBV6-5	TRBJ1-1	-	CASSSGGPTTLAFF	TGTGCCAGCAGTTCGGGGGGTCCAACAACTTTGGCTTTCTTT